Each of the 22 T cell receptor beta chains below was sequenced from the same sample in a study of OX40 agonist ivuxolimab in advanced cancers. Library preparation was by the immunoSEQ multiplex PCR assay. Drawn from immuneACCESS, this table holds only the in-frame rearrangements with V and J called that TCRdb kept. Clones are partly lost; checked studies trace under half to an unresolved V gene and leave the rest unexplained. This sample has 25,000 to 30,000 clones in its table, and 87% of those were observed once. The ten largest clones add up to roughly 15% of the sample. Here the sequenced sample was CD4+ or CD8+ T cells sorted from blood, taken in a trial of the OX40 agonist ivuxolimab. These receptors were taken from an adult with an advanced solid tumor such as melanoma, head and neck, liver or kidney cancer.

CDR3 protein: CASSPSAGGNNEQYF. The DNA for the CDR3 is TGTGCCAGCAGCCCCTCAGCGGGAGGAAACAACGAGCAGTACTTC. The V gene is TRBV6-6, the J gene TRBJ2-7; 9 nucleotides agree with TRBD2. The CDR3 is 15 residues long. V shed 6 bases, J shed 5 bases, and the junction held 11 bases outside the gene matches. Germline CDR1 and CDR2: MNHNY and SVGAGI (reference sequence).

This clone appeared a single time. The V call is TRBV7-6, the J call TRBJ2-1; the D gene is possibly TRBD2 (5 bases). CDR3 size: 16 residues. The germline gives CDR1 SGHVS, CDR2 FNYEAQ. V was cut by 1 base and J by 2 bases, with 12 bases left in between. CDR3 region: CASSLDSGWPYNEQFF. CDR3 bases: TGTGCCAGCAGCTTAGATTCGGGGTGGCCCTACAATGAGCAGTTCTTC. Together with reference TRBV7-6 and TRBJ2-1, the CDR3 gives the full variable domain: GAGVSQSPRYKVTKRGQDVALRCDPISGHVSLYWYRQALGQGPEFLTYFNYEAQQDKSGLPNDRFSAERPEGSISTLTIQRTEQRDSAMYRCASSLDSGWPYNEQFFGPGTRLTVL.

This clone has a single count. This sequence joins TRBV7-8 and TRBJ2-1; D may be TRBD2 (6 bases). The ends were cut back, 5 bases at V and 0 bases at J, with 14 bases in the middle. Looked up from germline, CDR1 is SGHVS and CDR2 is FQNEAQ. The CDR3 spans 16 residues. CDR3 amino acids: CASSPRDFSSYNEQFF. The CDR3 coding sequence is TGTGCCAGCAGCCCACGGGACTTCAGCTCCTACAATGAGCAGTTCTTC.

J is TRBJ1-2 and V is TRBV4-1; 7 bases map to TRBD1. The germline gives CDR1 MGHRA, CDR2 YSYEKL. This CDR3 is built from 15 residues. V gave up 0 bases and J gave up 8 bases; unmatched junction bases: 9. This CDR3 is CASSQDRQGGRGYTF. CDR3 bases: TGCGCCAGCAGCCAAGATCGCCAGGGGGGAAGGGGCTACACCTTC.

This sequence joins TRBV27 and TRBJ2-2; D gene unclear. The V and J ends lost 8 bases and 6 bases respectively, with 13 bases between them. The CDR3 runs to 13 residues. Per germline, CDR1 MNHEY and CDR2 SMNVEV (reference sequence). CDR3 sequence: CASSSSWSGELFF. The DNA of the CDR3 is TGTGCCAGCTCCTCAAGTTGGTCCGGGGAGCTGTTTTTT.

The CDR3 reads CASSPHPGLGTDTQYF. As DNA, the CDR3 is TGTGCCAGCAGCCCCCACCCGGGACTGGGCACAGATACGCAGTATTTT. The rearrangement links TRBV14 to TRBJ2-3; TRBD2 might be the D (6 bases). The V end lost 4 bases, the J end lost 1 base, and 15 bases lay between the germline ends. The CDR3 sequence is 16 residues long. Germline CDR1 SGHDN, CDR2 FVKESK.

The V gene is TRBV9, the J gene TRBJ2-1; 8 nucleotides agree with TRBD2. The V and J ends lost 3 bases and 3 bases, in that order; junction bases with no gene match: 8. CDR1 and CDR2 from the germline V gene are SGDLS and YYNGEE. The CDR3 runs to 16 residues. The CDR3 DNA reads TGTGCCAGCAGCGGGGTAGCGGGATCAAACTACAATGAGCAGTTCTTC. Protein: CASSGVAGSNYNEQFF.

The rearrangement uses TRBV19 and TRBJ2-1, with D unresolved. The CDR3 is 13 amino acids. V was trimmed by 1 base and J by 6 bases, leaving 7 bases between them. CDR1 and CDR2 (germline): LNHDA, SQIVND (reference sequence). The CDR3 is CASSIGQTNEQFF. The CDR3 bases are TGTGCCAGTAGTATAGGGCAGACCAATGAGCAGTTCTTC.

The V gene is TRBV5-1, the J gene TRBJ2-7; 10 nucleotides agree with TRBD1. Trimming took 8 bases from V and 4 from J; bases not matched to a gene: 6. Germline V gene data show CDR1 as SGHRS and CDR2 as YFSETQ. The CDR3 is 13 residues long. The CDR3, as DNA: TGCGCCAGTGGACAGGGGGAGCAATACGAGCAGTACTTC. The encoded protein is CASGQGEQYEQYF. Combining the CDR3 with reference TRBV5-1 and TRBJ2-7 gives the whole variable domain KAGVTQTPRYLIKTRGQQVTLSCSPISGHRSVSWYQQTPGQGLQFLFEYFSETQRNKGNFPGRFSGRQFSNSRSEMNVSTLELGDSALYLCASGQGEQYEQYFGPGTRLTVT.

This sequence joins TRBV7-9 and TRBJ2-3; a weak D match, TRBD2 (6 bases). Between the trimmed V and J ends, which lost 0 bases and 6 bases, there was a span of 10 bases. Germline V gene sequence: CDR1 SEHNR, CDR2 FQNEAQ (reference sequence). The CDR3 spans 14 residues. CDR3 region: CASSLADLADTQYF. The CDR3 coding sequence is TGTGCCAGCAGCTTAGCGGACCTAGCGGATACGCAGTATTTT.

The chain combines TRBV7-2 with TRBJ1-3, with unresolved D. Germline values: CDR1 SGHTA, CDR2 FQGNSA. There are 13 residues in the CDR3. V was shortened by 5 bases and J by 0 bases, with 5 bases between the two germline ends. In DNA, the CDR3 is TGTGCCAGCAGCCAAACCTCTGGAAACACCATATATTTT. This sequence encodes CASSQTSGNTIYF.

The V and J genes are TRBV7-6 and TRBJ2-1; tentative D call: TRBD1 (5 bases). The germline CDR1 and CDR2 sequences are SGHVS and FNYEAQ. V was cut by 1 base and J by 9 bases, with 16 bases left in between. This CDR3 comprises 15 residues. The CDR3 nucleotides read TGTGCCAGCAGCTTAGGCAGTCAGGGTTTAAGTGAGCAGTTCTTC. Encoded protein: CASSLGSQGLSEQFF.

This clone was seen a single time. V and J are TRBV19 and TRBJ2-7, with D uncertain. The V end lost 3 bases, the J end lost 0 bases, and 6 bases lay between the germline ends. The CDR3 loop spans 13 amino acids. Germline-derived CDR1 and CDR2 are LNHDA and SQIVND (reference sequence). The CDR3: CASSIGISYEQYF. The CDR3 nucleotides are TGTGCCAGTAGTATTGGGATCTCCTACGAGCAGTACTTC.

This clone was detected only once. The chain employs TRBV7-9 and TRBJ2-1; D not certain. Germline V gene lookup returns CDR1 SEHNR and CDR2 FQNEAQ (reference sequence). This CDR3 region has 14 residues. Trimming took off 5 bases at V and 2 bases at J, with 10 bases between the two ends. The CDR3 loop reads CASSPVSPYNEQFF. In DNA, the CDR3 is TGTGCCAGCAGCCCTGTTTCGCCCTACAATGAGCAGTTCTTC.

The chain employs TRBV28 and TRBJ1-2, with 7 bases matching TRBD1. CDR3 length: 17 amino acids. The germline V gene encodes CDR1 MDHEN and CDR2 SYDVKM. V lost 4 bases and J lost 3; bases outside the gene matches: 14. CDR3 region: CASSYYSGTDRDYGYTF. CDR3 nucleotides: TGTGCCAGCAGTTACTACTCCGGGACAGATAGAGACTATGGCTACACCTTC.

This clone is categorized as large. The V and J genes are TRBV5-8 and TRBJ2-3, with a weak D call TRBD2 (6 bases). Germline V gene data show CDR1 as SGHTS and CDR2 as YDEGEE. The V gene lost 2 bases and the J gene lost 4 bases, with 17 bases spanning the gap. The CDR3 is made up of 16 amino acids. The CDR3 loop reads CASSFDPGRMSDTQYF. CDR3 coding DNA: TGTGCCAGCAGCTTCGACCCAGGGAGGATGTCAGATACGCAGTATTTT.

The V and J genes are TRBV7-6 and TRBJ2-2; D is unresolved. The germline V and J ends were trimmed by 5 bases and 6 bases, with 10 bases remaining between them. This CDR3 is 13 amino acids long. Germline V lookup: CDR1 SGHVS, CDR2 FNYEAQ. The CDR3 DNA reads TGTGCCAGCAGCCTACCCCTGTCCGGGGAGCTGTTTTTT. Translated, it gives CASSLPLSGELFF.

CDR3 DNA: TGCGCCAGTAACAGGGTCCTAGAAGAGACCCAGTACTTC. Translation: CASNRVLEETQYF. The genes are TRBV23-1 and TRBJ2-5; possible D gene TRBD1, 6 bases. TRBV23-1 is treated as an ORF (open reading frame) with a function not yet certain. The CDR3 runs to 13 residues. V lost 9 bases to trimming and J lost 3 bases, with 14 bases between them.

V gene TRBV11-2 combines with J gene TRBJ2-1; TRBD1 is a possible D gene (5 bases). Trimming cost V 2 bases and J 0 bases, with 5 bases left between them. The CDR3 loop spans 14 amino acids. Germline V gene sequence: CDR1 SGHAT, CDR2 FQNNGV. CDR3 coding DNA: TGTGCCAGCAGCTTACAGGGCTCCTACAATGAGCAGTTCTTC. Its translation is CASSLQGSYNEQFF. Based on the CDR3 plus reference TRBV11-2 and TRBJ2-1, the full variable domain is EAGVAQSPRYKIIEKRQSVAFWCNPISGHATLYWYQQILGQGPKLLIQFQNNGVVDDSQLPKDRFSAERLKGVDSTLKIQPAKLEDSAVYLCASSLQGSYNEQFFGPGTRLTVL.

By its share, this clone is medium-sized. The CDR3 region has the DNA TGTGCCAGCAGCTTAGGCCTGGGGCTCGAGCAGTACTTC. It specifies CASSLGLGLEQYF. This chain links TRBV13 with TRBJ2-7, with D maybe TRBD1 (5 bases). Per the germline V gene, CDR1 is PRHDT and CDR2 is FYEKMQ (reference sequence). With 0 bases removed from V and 6 bases from J, the gap between germline ends came to 9 bases. This CDR3 region has 13 residues.

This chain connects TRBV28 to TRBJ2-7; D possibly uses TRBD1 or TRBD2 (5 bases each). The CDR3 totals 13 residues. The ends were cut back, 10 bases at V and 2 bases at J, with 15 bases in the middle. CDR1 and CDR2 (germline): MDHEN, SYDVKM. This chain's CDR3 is CATRRDGPYEQYF. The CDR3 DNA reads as TGTGCCACCCGAAGGGACGGCCCCTACGAGCAGTACTTC. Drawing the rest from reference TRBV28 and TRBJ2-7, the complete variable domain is DVKVTQSSRYLVKRTGEKVFLECVQDMDHENMFWYRQDPGLGLRLIYFSYDVKMKEKGDIPEGYSVSREKKERFSLILESASTNQTSMYLCATRRDGPYEQYFGPGTRLTVT.

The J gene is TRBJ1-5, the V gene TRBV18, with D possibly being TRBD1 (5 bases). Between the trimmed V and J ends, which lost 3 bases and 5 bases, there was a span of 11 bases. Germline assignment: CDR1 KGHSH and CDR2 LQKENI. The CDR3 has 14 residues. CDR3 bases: TGTGCCAGCTCACCGGAGGGGTTCTATCAGCCCCAGCATTTT. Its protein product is CASSPEGFYQPQHF.